There are a few counts of the clone carrying this TCR beta chain. What it binds is unknown. All TCR cDNA molecules were individually tagged with a unique molecular identifier. Each CDR3 protein is one row after TCRdb ran MiXCR on the 5' RACE reads. The data contain tens of thousands of distinct CDR3 sequences, 10% to 15% of them singletons. The data originate from a study of spatial heterogeneity in lung cancer. General observations from the study: More often at tumor resection than at routine follow-up, ubiquitous expanded tumor TCRs were detected in the blood.

Trimming removed 2 bases from V and 0 bases from J, with 8 bases in between. CDR3 size: 14 residues. Germline CDR1 is SGHTA and CDR2 is FQGNSA. Time point described: sample taken at primary tumor resection. There were approximately 69 donors, all of them untreated patients with early-stage non-small cell lung cancer. The study sequenced unsorted whole RNA from tumor, nontumor lung or frozen PBMC. The material sequenced was PBMCs, taken at surgery. The rearrangement joins TRBV7-2 to TRBJ2-7; D possibly corresponds to TRBD1 (5 bases). The receptor comes from a male donor with early-stage non-small cell lung cancer. For the CDR3, the DNA is TGTGCCAGCAGCTTAAGTCAGGGCTCCTACGAGCAGTACTTC. It is translated as CASSLSQGSYEQYF.